This T cell receptor beta chain was sequenced for a study of T cells after yellow fever vaccination. Study results and limitations: Secondary responses were weaker yet peaked faster, day 5 versus 15. The booster response re-showed most primary clones: roughly 97% CD4, approximately 86% CD8.

About this clonotype itself: Its specificity is unknown.

TCRdb analysed the 5' RACE reads with MiXCR anew, one entry per CDR3 protein. The sample shows about 630,000 distinct CDR3 sequences, more than 9% of them seen only once. This TCR came from a man between 25 and 39 years old who received the YFV17D yellow fever vaccine. The material sequenced was PBMCs, taken on the day of the yellow fever booster vaccination.

The CDR3 DNA is TGTGCCAGCAGCCGAAGACAGGGGGCCGACACTGAAGCTTTCTTT. Amino acid sequence: CASSRRQGADTEAFF. This rearrangement joins TRBV3-1 to TRBJ1-1, with TRBD1 identical over 10 bases. The CDR3 has 15 amino acids. With V trimmed by 4 bases and J by 3 bases, 5 bases remained unmatched. Germline-derived CDR1 and CDR2 are LGHDT and YNNKEL (reference sequence).